The 23 T cell receptor beta chains below come from one sample, sequenced in a study of PD-L1 blockade in urothelial cancer. Assay: immunoSEQ multiplex PCR; the TCRdb copy retains only in-frame clones and omits some. Counted here are under 95,000 clones, 84% occurring once; the ten biggest clones make up approximately 2.1%. Time point denoted: pretreatment peripheral blood. Specimen: PBMCs, collected around atezolizumab (anti-PD-L1) treatment. Every receptor here comes from a man aged 55 to 70 with urothelial cancer.

V gene TRBV7-8 combines with J gene TRBJ2-2; tentatively, D is TRBD2 (6 bases). V was pared by 1 base and J by 1 base, with 10 bases between. Per germline, CDR1 SGHVS and CDR2 FQNEAQ. The CDR3 runs to 16 residues. CDR3 sequence (DNA): TGTGCCAGCAGCTTAGTGTGGCGGGGGAACACCGGGGAGCTGTTTTTT. Protein: CASSLVWRGNTGELFF. Full variable domain (rest looked up from reference TRBV7-8 and TRBJ2-2): GAGVSQSPRYKVAKRGQDVALRCDPISGHVSLFWYQQALGQGPEFLTYFQNEAQLDKSGLPSDRFFAERPEGSVSTLKIQRTQQEDSAVYLCASSLVWRGNTGELFFGEGSRLTVL.

The V gene is TRBV9, the J gene TRBJ2-7; TRBD2 aligns across 12 bases. The junction had 1 base not matched to a gene; V was cut back by 3 bases and J by 0 bases. The CDR3 consists of 15 residues. In germline, CDR1 is SGDLS, CDR2 YYNGEE. The CDR3 reads CASSGGLAGSYEQYF. CDR3 in DNA: TGTGCCAGCAGCGGGGGACTAGCGGGCTCCTACGAGCAGTACTTC. Filled out from reference TRBV9 and TRBJ2-7, the complete variable domain reads DSGVTQTPKHLITATGQRVTLRCSPRSGDLSVYWYQQSLDQGLQFLIQYYNGEERAKGNILERFSAQQFPDLHSELNLSSLELGDSALYFCASSGGLAGSYEQYFGPGTRLTVT.

Here the CDR3 reads CASQRGGGGNTIYF. Written as DNA, the CDR3 is TGTGCCAGCCAGAGGGGGGGTGGTGGAAACACCATATATTTT. The chain carries TRBV28 and TRBJ1-3, with D maybe TRBD1 (6 bases). V lost 8 bases, J lost 3 bases, and 14 bases lay in between. This CDR3 spans 14 amino acids. The germline V gene has CDR1 MDHEN and CDR2 SYDVKM. Full variable domain (missing parts from reference TRBV28 and TRBJ1-3): DVKVTQSSRYLVKRTGEKVFLECVQDMDHENMFWYRQDPGLGLRLIYFSYDVKMKEKGDIPEGYSVSREKKERFSLILESASTNQTSMYLCASQRGGGGNTIYFGEGSWLTVV.

The chain links TRBV9 to TRBJ1-4; D not resolved. CDR3 length: 15 amino acids. Germline V lookup: CDR1 SGDLS, CDR2 YYNGEE. Trimming took off 0 bases at V and 4 bases at J, with 10 bases between the two ends. The CDR3 DNA reads as TGTGCCAGCAGCGTAGGCAGTTCGCTTAATGAAAAACTGTTTTTT. Translated, it gives CASSVGSSLNEKLFF.

The chain recombines TRBV6-5 with TRBJ1-2, with a tentative D call TRBD1 (5 bases). The V gene lost 3 bases and the J gene lost 2 bases, with 7 bases spanning the gap. The germline V gene encodes CDR1 MNHEY and CDR2 SVGAGI. The length of the CDR3 is 13 residues. The CDR3 DNA follows: TGTGCCAGCAGTTATGACAGAAACTATGGCTACACCTTC. Translation: CASSYDRNYGYTF.

This clone is a singleton in its sample. The gene calls are TRBV4-2 and TRBJ1-2, with D perhaps matching TRBD1 (6 bases). V gave up 4 bases and J gave up 2 bases, with 8 bases separating them. From germline, CDR1 is LGHNA and CDR2 YNFKEQ. CDR3 length: 13 amino acids. The CDR3 bases are TGTGCCAGCAGCCCGGACAGCAACTATGGCTACACCTTC. Its protein product is CASSPDSNYGYTF.

This rearrangement joins TRBV4-3 to TRBJ1-2, with D maybe TRBD1 (5 bases). The CDR3 contains 14 residues. Trimming took 0 bases from V and 2 from J, leaving 7 bases between them. CDR1 LGHNA and CDR2 YSLEER come from the germline V gene. CDR3 sequence: CASSQEPGNYGYTF. The CDR3 nucleotides read TGCGCCAGCAGCCAAGAGCCAGGGAACTATGGCTACACCTTC.

The chain employs TRBV11-3 and TRBJ2-1; 10 bases map to TRBD1. The CDR3 runs 15 residues. V shed 5 bases, J shed 3 bases, and the junction held 4 bases outside the gene matches. The germline CDR1 and CDR2 sequences are SGHNT and YENEEA. Here the CDR3 DNA reads TGTGCCAGCAGCCGGCGGGACAGGGGCTACAATGAGCAGTTCTTC. This gives the protein CASSRRDRGYNEQFF.

The rearrangement uses TRBV2 and TRBJ2-1, with a weak D call TRBD2 (7 bases). The CDR3 is 15 amino acids. Germline CDR1 is SNHLY and CDR2 is FYNNEI. Trimming took 4 bases from V and 5 from J, leaving 15 bases between them. Written as DNA, the CDR3 is TGTGCCAGCAGTGCCCGGGGGGCCTTGGACAATGAGCAGTTCTTC. Translating it yields CASSARGALDNEQFF.

The chain combines TRBV12-5 with TRBJ2-5; 7 bases are a match to TRBD2. Germline CDR1 and CDR2: LGHNT and FRNRAP. Trimming cost V 3 bases and J 5 bases; bases outside gene matches: 6. This CDR3 comprises 14 residues. The CDR3 loop reads CASGFPGEGETQYF. Here the CDR3 DNA reads TGTGCTAGTGGTTTCCCTGGGGAGGGGGAGACCCAGTACTTC.

The V gene is TRBV19, the J gene TRBJ2-3; 7 bases align to TRBD1. This CDR3 has 15 residues. Germline V gene sequence: CDR1 LNHDA, CDR2 SQIVND (reference sequence). V gave up 9 bases and J gave up 6 bases; unmatched junction bases: 15. The CDR3 reads CASRDRPSSPDTQYF. The DNA of the CDR3 is TGTGCCAGCCGGGACAGACCAAGCTCACCGGATACGCAGTATTTT. Full variable domain (rest looked up from reference TRBV19 and TRBJ2-3): DGGITQSPKYLFRKEGQNVTLSCEQNLNHDAMYWYRQDPGQGLRLIYYSQIVNDFQKGDIAEGYSVSREKKESFPLTVTSAQKNPTAFYLCASRDRPSSPDTQYFGPGTRLTVL.

The chain employs TRBV5-1 and TRBJ2-4; no definite D call. Trimming left V 7 bases short and J 2 bases short, with 25 bases between. The CDR3 has 18 amino acids. The germline V gene has CDR1 SGHRS and CDR2 YFSETQ. In nucleotides, the CDR3 is TGCGCCAGCTCCCCCACTGAGACCAAACGGCGGACCAAAAACATTCAGTACTTC. Translated, it gives CASSPTETKRRTKNIQYF.

This chain joins TRBV28 and TRBJ2-4; 8 bases are shared with TRBD1. Trimming took 6 bases from V and 8 from J; bases not matched to a gene: 9. The CDR3 is made up of 14 amino acids. CDR1 and CDR2 (germline): MDHEN, SYDVKM. CDR3 in amino acids: CASRESGGKDIQYF. CDR3 nucleotide sequence: TGTGCCAGCAGAGAGTCAGGGGGCAAGGACATTCAGTACTTC.

The V and J genes are TRBV11-2 and TRBJ2-7, with TRBD1 matching 7 bases. This CDR3 region has 15 residues. V dropped 0 bases and J dropped 0; count of bases not matched to a gene: 2. From germline, CDR1 is SGHAT and CDR2 FQNNGV. The CDR3 reads CASSLEDRISYEQYF. CDR3 bases: TGTGCCAGCAGCTTAGAGGACAGGATCTCCTACGAGCAGTACTTC.

The genes are TRBV2 and TRBJ2-1; the D gene is possibly TRBD2 (6 bases). CDR1 is SNHLY, CDR2 FYNNEI, per germline. The CDR3 loop spans 12 amino acids. V lost 6 bases to trimming and J lost 9 bases, with 12 bases between them. The CDR3 loop is CASRGDFSEQFF. The CDR3, as DNA: TGTGCCAGCAGGGGGGACTTCTCTGAGCAGTTCTTC.

The chain employs TRBV23-1 and TRBJ2-3; TRBD2 aligns across 12 bases. TRBV23-1 is designated an ORF whose function remains uncertain. The V and J ends lost 9 bases and 6 bases, in that order; junction bases with no gene match: 13. The CDR3 is 16 residues long. The CDR3 here is CASSGGRLAGVDTQYF. The CDR3 DNA is TGCGCCAGTAGTGGGGGGCGACTAGCGGGAGTGGATACGCAGTATTTT.

The chain combines TRBV9 with TRBJ2-3, with D possibly being TRBD2 (6 bases). In germline, CDR1 is SGDLS, CDR2 YYNGEE. The CDR3 extends over 14 amino acids. Trimming shortened V by 3 bases and J by 6 bases, and 14 bases separated the two germline ends. The CDR3 is CASSAGTVGDTQYF. DNA of the CDR3: TGTGCCAGCAGCGCCGGGACTGTTGGGGATACGCAGTATTTT.

The J gene is TRBJ2-7, the V gene TRBV7-2, with 10 bases fitting TRBD2. The CDR3 has 14 amino acids. V lost 6 bases to trimming and J lost 3 bases; unmatched junction nucleotides: 5. The germline gives CDR1 SGHTA, CDR2 FQGNSA. The CDR3 DNA reads TGTGCCAGCAGTCCTAGCGGGAGTCACTACGAGCAGTACTTC. It translates to CASSPSGSHYEQYF.

This clone was picked up one time. This chain connects TRBV28 to TRBJ2-3; 10 positions agree with TRBD1. V shed 4 bases, J shed 2 bases, and the junction held 6 bases outside the gene matches. Germline V gives CDR1 MDHEN, CDR2 SYDVKM. The CDR3 sequence is 16 residues long. As DNA, the CDR3 is TGTGCCAGCAGTTCCTCGGGACAGGGGTTCACAGATACGCAGTATTTT. Protein: CASSSSGQGFTDTQYF. The whole variable domain, remainder taken from reference TRBV28 and TRBJ2-3, is DVKVTQSSRYLVKRTGEKVFLECVQDMDHENMFWYRQDPGLGLRLIYFSYDVKMKEKGDIPEGYSVSREKKERFSLILESASTNQTSMYLCASSSSGQGFTDTQYFGPGTRLTVL.

This rearrangement joins TRBV6-1 to TRBJ2-5; 9 nucleotides line up with TRBD2. The CDR3 runs to 15 residues. CDR1 is MNHNS and CDR2 is SASEGT in the germline V gene. V was pared by 6 bases and J by 4 bases, with 9 bases of the junction left unmatched. The CDR3 loop is CASRTSGAGGETQYF. CDR3 DNA sequence: TGTGCCAGCAGGACTAGCGGAGCCGGAGGAGAGACCCAGTACTTC.

The genes are TRBV19 and TRBJ2-3; no definite D call. V lost 3 bases, J lost 0 bases, and 7 bases lay in between. CDR1 and CDR2 (germline): LNHDA, SQIVND (reference sequence). The CDR3 runs to 14 residues. CDR3 in amino acids: CASSITVSTDTQYF. CDR3 bases: TGTGCCAGTAGTATTACGGTGAGCACAGATACGCAGTATTTT.

The genes are TRBV9 and TRBJ1-4, with 10 bases lining up with TRBD1. J was trimmed by 8 bases and V by 0 bases; bases with no gene match: 1. The CDR3 is made up of 14 amino acids. CDR1 is SGDLS, CDR2 YYNGEE, per germline. CDR3 in DNA: TGTGCCAGCAGCGTAGGACAGGGGGCAGAAAAACTGTTTTTT. Its translation: CASSVGQGAEKLFF.

The rearrangement uses TRBV4-3 and TRBJ2-2; 7 bases line up with TRBD1. The junction had 11 bases not matched to a gene; V was cut back by 0 bases and J by 7 bases. CDR3 length equals 17 residues. Germline assignment: CDR1 LGHNA and CDR2 YSLEER. CDR3 sequence: CASSQDPGTDDNGELFF. CDR3 DNA: TGCGCCAGCAGCCAAGACCCCGGGACAGATGATAACGGGGAGCTGTTTTTT.